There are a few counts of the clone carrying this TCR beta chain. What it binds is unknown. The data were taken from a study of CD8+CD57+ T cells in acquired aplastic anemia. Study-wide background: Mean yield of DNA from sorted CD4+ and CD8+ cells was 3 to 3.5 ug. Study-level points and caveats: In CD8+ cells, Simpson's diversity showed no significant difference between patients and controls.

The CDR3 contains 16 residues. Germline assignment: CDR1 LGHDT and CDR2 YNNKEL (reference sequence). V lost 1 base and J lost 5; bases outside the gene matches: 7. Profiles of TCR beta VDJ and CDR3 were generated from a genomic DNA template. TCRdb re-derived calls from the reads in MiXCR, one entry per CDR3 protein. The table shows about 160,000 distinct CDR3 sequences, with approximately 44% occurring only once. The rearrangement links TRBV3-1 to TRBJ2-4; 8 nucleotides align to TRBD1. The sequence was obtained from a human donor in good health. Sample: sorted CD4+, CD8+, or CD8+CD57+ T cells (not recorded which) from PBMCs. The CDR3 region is CASSQGAGGAENIQYF. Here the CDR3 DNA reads TGTGCCAGCAGCCAAGGCGCAGGGGGCGCGGAAAACATTCAGTACTTC.